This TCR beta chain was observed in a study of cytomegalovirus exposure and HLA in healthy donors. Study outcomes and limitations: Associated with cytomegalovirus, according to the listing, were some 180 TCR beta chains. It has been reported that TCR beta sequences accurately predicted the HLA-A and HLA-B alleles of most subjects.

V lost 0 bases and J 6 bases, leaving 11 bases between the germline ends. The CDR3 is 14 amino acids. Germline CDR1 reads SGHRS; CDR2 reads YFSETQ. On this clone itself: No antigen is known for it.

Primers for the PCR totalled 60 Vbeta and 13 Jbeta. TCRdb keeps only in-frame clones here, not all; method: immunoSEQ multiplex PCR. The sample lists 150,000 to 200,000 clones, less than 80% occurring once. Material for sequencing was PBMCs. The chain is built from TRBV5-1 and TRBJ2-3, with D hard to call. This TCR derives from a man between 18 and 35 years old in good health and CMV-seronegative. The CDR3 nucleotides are TGCGCCAGCAGCTTGGCCGACATCTTGGATACGCAGTATTTT. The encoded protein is CASSLADILDTQYF. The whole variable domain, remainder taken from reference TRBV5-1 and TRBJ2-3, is KAGVTQTPRYLIKTRGQQVTLSCSPISGHRSVSWYQQTPGQGLQFLFEYFSETQRNKGNFPGRFSGRQFSNSRSEMNVSTLELGDSALYLCASSLADILDTQYFGPGTRLTVL.